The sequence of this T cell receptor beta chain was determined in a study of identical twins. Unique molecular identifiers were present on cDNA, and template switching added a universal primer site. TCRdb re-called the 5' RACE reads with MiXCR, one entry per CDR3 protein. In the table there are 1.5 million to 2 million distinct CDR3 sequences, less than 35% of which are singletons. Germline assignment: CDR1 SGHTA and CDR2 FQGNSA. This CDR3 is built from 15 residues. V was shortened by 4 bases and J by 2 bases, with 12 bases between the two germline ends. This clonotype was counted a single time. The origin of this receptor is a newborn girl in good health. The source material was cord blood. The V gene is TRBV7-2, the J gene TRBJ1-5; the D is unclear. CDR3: CASSSDGVGNQPQHF. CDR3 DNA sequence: TGTGCCAGCAGCTCTGACGGGGTAGGCAATCAGCCCCAGCATTTT.